Shown below are 3 T cell receptor beta chains from a single sample sequenced in a study of CD8 T cells in Susac syndrome (dated by TCRdb to the late 2010s). The library relied on the immunoSEQ multiplex PCR assay. RNA was extracted with the RNeasy kit and roughly 0.45 to 1 ug was reverse transcribed using random hexamers. TCRdb reran the public reads through fastp at Q25 and MiXCR, keeping productive beta chains. Rows are unified per CDR3 protein, each entry keeping the most common DNA and genes. Within this sample are 67,000 or so distinct CDR3 sequences, with roughly 93% of them counted one time only. The ten largest clones add up to around 0.15% of the sample. The sample was CD4+ T cells from PBMCs. The receptors stem from a human donor with Susac syndrome.

The chain has TRBV27 and TRBJ2-7; TRBD2 aligns across 9 bases. From germline, CDR1 is MNHEY and CDR2 SMNVEV (reference sequence). The CDR3 consists of 14 residues. V gave up 4 bases and J gave up 3 bases; unmatched junction bases: 4. The CDR3 DNA reads TGTGCCAGCAGTTCCCCGACTAGCGGCTACGAGCAGTACTTC. Its translation is CASSSPTSGYEQYF.

This chain links TRBV7-9 with TRBJ1-2, with D uncertain. Trimming took off 6 bases at V and 8 bases at J, with 13 bases between the two ends. The germline V gene has CDR1 SEHNR and CDR2 FQNEAQ (reference sequence). This CDR3 is 12 amino acids long. The CDR3 DNA follows: TGTGCCAGCAGATATGACCCGGGGGGCTACACCTTC. As protein: CASRYDPGGYTF.

The genes are TRBV7-2 and TRBJ2-2; TRBD1 matches 9 bases. V shed 2 bases and J 4 bases; nucleotides not matched to a gene: 8. The CDR3 totals 17 residues. Germline V gene data show CDR1 as SGHTA and CDR2 as FQGNSA. CDR3: CASSLSGTGQITGELFF. Written as DNA, the CDR3 is TGTGCCAGCAGCTTATCCGGGACAGGGCAGATCACCGGGGAGCTGTTTTTT.